Shown below are 2 T cell receptor beta chains from a single sample sequenced in a study of beta chain features in type 1 diabetes. Antigens of these TCRs are unknown. The study's findings and limits: Within each of all four CD4+ subsets, Type 1 diabetes patients had TCRB CDR3s that were moderately but significantly shorter.

Sequenced material consisted of expressed TCRB transcripts (all of the isolated RNA was reverse transcribed). TCRdb's copy holds only in-frame clones and misses some; the assay was immunoSEQ multiplex PCR. The sample lists 150,000 to 200,000 clones; 63% were seen once. Sample: naive CD4+ T cells from blood. All receptors come from a man aged 25-40 years with type 1 diabetes.

In this sample, this clone turned up a few times. The chain combines TRBV29-1 with TRBJ1-1, with D uncertain. This CDR3 has 15 residues. From germline, CDR1 is SQVTM and CDR2 ANQGSEA. V was trimmed by 0 bases and J by 0 bases, leaving 11 bases between them. CDR3 protein: CSVEEWKGMNTEAFF. The CDR3 DNA follows: TGCAGCGTTGAAGAGTGGAAAGGCATGAACACTGAAGCTTTCTTT.

V is TRBV7-2 and J is TRBJ2-1; TRBD2 might be the D (5 bases). Trimming removed 2 bases at V and 6 bases at J, with 11 bases between. CDR1 is SGHTA and CDR2 is FQGNSA in the germline V gene. This CDR3 has 14 residues. This CDR3 reads CASSLIPAGNEQFF. DNA for the CDR3: TGTGCCAGCAGCTTAATTCCGGCGGGCAATGAGCAGTTCTTC. The full variable domain, completed using reference TRBV7-2 and TRBJ2-1, is GAGVSQSPSNKVTEKGKDVELRCDPISGHTALYWYRQSLGQGLEFLIYFQGNSAPDKSGLPSDRFSAERTGGSVSTLTIQRTQQEDSAVYLCASSLIPAGNEQFFGPGTRLTVL.